Listed here is a single T cell receptor (beta chain). Its specific antigen is unknown. Base qualities are missing; no much larger clone stands one base away. The sample originates from a study of blood T cell repertoires in COVID-19 (TCRdb year 2020). At the level of the whole study: Samples covering the acute and convalescent phases of COVID-19 were provided by collaborators in the United States, Italy and Spain. The prospective study material was composed of cDNA or gDNA derived from T cells, B-cell-depleted T cells, or PBMCs. Subjects who had been exposed to COVID-19, were actively infected with it, or had recovered from it provided the deeply sampled blood TCRbeta repertoires that made up the dataset. The repertoires were released in a freely available public database meant as a resource for research on the immune response to SARS-CoV-2. The samples were drawn from the first 160 participants of the ongoing ImmuneRACE study and from over 950 subjects provided by 6 global collaborators. A de-identified subject ID, COVID-19 status, age in years and sex were almost always included in the sample metadata. Where HLA class I and class II types were available, the types were taken from metadata supplied by the sample provider, not from assay-based typing. The full study reports these points: Clinical and demographic metadata were provided uncurated, with the amount varying by source and participant.

Collaborating institutions collected whole blood in K2EDTA tubes following their own protocols. Collaborator samples were shipped for TCRbeta analysis as frozen whole blood, isolated PBMCs, or DNA extracted from either sample type. The germline V gene yields SGHRS for CDR1 and YFSETQ for CDR2. Trimming removed 7 bases from V and 0 bases from J, leaving 11 bases between the germline ends. Measured from the cysteine to the phenylalanine, the CDR3 is 14 residues long. The DNA shown is the 42-base CDR3, in frame from base 1. TCRbeta CDR3 regions were amplified from genomic DNA by means of the immunoSEQ Assay, a bias-controlled multiplex PCR. As for the original processing: The number of nucleated cells in each sample was estimated by amplification of reference gene primers within the assay. To quantify the absolute abundance of each unique TCRbeta CDR3 rearrangement, sequence reads were collapsed and filtered. For each sample, productive Simpson clonality was calculated as the square root of Simpson's diversity index across productive rearrangements. Entries here come from immuneACCESS through TCRdb and include only in-frame sequences with V and J called. Some clones fail to appear in such tables; in the studies checked, an unresolved V gene covers under half of the shortfall, and the cause of the remainder is unknown. Clonal size and the V and J genes are those of that table, whereas D and trimming came from the DNA. In all, the sample holds some 150,000 clones, and 88% of those were seen once. The ten top clones hold approximately 2.3% of the sample.

Recombination linked TRBV5-1 to TRBJ1-3; a confident D gene designation cannot be given. What was sequenced was peripheral blood. This clonotype originated in a woman in her seventies with acute or convalescent COVID-19. The nucleotide sequence reads TGCGCCAGCGGGGAGCCCAGCTCTGGAAACACCATATATTTT. The resulting protein is CASGEPSSGNTIYF.